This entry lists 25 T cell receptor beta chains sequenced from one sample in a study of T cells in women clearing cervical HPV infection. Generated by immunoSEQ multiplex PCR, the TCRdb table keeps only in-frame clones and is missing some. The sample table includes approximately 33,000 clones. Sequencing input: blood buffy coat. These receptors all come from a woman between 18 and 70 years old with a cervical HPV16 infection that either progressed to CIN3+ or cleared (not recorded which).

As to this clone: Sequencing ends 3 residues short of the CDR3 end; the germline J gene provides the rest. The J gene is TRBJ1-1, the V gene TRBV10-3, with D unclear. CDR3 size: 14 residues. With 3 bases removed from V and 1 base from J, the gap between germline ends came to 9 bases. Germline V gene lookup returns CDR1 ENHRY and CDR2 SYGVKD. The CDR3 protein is CAISDSAENTEAFF. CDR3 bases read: TGTGCCATCAGTGACTCCGCAGAGAACACTGAA.

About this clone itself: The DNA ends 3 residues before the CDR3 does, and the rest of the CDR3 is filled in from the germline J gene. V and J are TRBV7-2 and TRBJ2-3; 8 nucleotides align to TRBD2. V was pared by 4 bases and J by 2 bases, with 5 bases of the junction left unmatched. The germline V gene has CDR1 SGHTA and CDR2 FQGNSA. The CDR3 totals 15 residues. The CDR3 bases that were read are TGTGCCAGCAGCTCGACTAGCGTTACCACAGATACG. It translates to CASSSTSVTTDT. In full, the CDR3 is CASSSTSVTTDTQYF. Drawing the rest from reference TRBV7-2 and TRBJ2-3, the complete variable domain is GAGVSQSPSNKVTEKGKDVELRCDPISGHTALYWYRQSLGQGLEFLIYFQGNSAPDKSGLPSDRFSAERTGGSVSTLTIQRTQQEDSAVYLCASSSTSVTTDTQYFGPGTRLTVL.

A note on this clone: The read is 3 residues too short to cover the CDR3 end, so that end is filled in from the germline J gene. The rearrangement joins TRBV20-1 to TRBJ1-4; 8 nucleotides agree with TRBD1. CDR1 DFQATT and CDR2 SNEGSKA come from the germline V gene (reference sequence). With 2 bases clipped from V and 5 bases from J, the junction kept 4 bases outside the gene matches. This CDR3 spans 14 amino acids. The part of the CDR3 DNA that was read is TGCAGTGCTAGACCCGGGACAGGAAATGAAAAA. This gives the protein CSARPGTGNEK. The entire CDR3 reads CSARPGTGNEKLFF.

The CDR3: CSTLTSGGASETQYF. Incomplete CDR3 DNA: TGCAGTACTTTGACTAGCGGGGGGGCATCAGAGACC. This chain uses TRBV20-1 with TRBJ2-5, with 14 bases fitting TRBD2. The CDR3 end is not reached by the read, which stops 3 residues before it; the germline J gene fills it in. The CDR3 loop spans 15 amino acids. V shed 8 bases, J shed 4 bases, and the junction held 9 bases outside the gene matches. CDR1 is DFQATT and CDR2 is SNEGSKA in the germline V gene (reference sequence).

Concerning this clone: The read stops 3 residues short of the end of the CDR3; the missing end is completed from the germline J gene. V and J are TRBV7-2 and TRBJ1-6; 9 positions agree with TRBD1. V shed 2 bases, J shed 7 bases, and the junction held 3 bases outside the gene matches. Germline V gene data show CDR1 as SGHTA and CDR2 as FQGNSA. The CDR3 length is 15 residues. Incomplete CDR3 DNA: TGTGCCAGCAGCTTACGGGGACAGGGAAATTCACCC. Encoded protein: CASSLRGQGNSP. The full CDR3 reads CASSLRGQGNSPLHF.

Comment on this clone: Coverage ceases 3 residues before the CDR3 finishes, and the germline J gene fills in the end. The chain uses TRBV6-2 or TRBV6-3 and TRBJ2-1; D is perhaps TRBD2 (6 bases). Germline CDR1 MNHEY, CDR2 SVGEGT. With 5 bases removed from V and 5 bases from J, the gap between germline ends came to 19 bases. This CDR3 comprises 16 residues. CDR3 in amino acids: CASSRTIAEKNNEQFF. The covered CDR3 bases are TGTGCCAGCAGTCGCACTATAGCGGAAAAAAACAATGAG.

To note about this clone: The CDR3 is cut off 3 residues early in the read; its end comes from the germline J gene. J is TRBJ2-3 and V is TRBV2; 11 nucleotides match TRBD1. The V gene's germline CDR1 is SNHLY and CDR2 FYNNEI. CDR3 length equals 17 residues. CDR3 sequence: CASSELDRGLSRETQYF. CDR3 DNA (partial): TGTGCCAGCAGTGAATTGGACAGGGGGCTAAGTAGAGAGACG.

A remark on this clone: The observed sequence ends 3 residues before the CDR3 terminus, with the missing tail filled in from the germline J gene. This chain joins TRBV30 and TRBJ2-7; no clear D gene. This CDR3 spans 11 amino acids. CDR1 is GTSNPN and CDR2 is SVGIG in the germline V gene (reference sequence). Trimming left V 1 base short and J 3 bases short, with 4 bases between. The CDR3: CAWSDNYEQYF. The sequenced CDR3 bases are TGTGCCTGGAGTGACAACTACGAG. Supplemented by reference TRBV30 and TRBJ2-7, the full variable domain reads SQTIHQWPATLVQPVGSPLSLECTVEGTSNPNLYWYRQAAGRGLQLLFYSVGIGQISSEVPQNLSASRPQDRQFILSSKKLLLSDSGFYLCAWSDNYEQYFGPGTRLTVT.

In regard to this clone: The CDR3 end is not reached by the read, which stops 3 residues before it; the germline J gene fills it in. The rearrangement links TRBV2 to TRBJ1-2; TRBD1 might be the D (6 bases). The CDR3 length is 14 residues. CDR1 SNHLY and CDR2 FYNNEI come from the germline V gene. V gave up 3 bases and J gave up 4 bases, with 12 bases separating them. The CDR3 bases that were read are TGTGCCAGCAGTGACCCGGAAGGGGGCTATGGC. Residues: CASSDPEGGYG. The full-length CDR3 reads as CASSDPEGGYGYTF.

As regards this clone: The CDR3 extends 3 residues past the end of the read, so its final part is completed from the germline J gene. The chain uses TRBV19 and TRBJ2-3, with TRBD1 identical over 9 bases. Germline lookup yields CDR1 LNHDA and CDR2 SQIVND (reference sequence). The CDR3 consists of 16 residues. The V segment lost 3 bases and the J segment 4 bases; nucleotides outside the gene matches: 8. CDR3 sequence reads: CASSIGTGPTADTQYF. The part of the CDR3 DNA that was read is TGTGCCAGTAGTATTGGGACAGGGCCTACAGCAGATACG.

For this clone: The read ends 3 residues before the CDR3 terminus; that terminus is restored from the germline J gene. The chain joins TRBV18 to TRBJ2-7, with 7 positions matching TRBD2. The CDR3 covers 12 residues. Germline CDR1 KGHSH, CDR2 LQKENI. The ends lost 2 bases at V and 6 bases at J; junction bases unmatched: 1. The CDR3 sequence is CASSPGGGEQYF. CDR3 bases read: TGTGCCAGCTCACCAGGGGGGGGCGAG.

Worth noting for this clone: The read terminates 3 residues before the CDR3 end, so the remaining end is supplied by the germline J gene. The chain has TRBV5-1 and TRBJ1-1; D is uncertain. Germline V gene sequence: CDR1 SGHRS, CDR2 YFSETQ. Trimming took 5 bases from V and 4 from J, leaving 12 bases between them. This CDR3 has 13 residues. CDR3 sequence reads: CASRLEGGTEAFF. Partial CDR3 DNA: TGCGCCAGCAGACTAGAGGGAGGCACTGAA. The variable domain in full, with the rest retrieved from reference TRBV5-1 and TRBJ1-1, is KAGVTQTPRYLIKTRGQQVTLSCSPISGHRSVSWYQQTPGQGLQFLFEYFSETQRNKGNFPGRFSGRQFSNSRSEMNVSTLELGDSALYLCASRLEGGTEAFFGQGTRLTVV.

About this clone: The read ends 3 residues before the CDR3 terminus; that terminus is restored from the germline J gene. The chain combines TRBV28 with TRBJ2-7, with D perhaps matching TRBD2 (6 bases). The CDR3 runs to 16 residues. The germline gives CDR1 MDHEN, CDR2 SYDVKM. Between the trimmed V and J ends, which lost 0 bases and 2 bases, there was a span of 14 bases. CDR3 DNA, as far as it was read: TGTGCCAGCAGTTTATGGGGCGGGGAGGACCCCTACGAG. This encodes CASSLWGGEDPYE. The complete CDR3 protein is CASSLWGGEDPYEQYF.

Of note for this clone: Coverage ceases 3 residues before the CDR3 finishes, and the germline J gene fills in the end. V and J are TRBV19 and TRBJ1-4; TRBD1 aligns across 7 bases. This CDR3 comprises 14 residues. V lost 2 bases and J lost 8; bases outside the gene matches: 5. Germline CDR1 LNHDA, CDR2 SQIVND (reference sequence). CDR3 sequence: CASSIIGGTEKLFF. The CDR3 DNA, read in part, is TGTGCCAGTAGTATAATAGGGGGCACCGAAAAA. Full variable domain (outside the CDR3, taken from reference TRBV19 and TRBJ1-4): DGGITQSPKYLFRKEGQNVTLSCEQNLNHDAMYWYRQDPGQGLRLIYYSQIVNDFQKGDIAEGYSVSREKKESFPLTVTSAQKNPTAFYLCASSIIGGTEKLFFGSGTQLSVL.

The CDR3 spells CASSFDRGQGYTF. The CDR3 bases that were read are TGTGCCAGCAGCTTCGACAGGGGGCAGGGC. The chain is built from TRBV7-2 and TRBJ1-2; 10 positions match TRBD1. The CDR3 end lies 3 residues beyond the end of the read and is filled in from the germline J gene. The CDR3 is 13 residues long. Germline values: CDR1 SGHTA, CDR2 FQGNSA. The full variable domain, in which reference TRBV7-2 and TRBJ1-2 provide the parts outside the CDR3, is GAGVSQSPSNKVTEKGKDVELRCDPISGHTALYWYRQSLGQGLEFLIYFQGNSAPDKSGLPSDRFSAERTGGSVSTLTIQRTQQEDSAVYLCASSFDRGQGYTFGSGTRLTVV.

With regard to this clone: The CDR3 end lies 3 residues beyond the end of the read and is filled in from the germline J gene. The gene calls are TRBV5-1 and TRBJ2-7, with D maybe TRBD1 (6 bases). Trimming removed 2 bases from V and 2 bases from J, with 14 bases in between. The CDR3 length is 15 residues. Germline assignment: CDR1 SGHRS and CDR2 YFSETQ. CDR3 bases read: TGCGCCAGCAGCTTCTCGGGACACGAAGCCTACGAG. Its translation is CASSFSGHEAYE. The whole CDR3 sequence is CASSFSGHEAYEQYF.

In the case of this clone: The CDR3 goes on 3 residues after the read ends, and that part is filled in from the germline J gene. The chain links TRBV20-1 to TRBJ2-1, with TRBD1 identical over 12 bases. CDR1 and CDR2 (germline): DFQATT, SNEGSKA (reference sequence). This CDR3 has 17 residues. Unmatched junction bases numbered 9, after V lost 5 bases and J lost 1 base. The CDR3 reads CSALGTGGVASYNEQFF. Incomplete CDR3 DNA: TGCAGTGCTCTCGGGACAGGGGGCGTAGCTTCCTACAATGAG.

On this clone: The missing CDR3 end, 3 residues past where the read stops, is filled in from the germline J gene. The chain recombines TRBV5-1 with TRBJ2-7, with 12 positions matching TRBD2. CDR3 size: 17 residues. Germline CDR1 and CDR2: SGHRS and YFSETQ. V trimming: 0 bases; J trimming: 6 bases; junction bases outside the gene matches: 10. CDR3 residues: CASSLVGTSGSQAEQYF. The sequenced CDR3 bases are TGCGCCAGCAGCTTGGTCGGGACTAGCGGGTCACAAGCCGAG. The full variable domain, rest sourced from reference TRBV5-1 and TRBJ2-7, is KAGVTQTPRYLIKTRGQQVTLSCSPISGHRSVSWYQQTPGQGLQFLFEYFSETQRNKGNFPGRFSGRQFSNSRSEMNVSTLELGDSALYLCASSLVGTSGSQAEQYFGPGTRLTVT.

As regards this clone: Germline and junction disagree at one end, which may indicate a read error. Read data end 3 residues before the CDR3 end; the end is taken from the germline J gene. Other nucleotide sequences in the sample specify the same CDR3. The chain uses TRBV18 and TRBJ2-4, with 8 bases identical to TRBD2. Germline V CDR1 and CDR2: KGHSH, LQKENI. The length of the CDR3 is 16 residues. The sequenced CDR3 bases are TGTGCCAGCTCCCCACCCGGGGGGGGACGAGACTATGGT. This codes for CASSPPGGGRDYG. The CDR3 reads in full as CASSPPGGGRDYGQYF.

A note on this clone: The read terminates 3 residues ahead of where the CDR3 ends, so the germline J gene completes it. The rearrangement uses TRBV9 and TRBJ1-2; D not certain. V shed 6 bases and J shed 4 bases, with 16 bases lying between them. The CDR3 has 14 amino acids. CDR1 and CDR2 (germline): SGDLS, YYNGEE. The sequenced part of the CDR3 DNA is TGTGCCAGCAATAGGGCAGAGAGATTCTATGGC. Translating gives CASNRAERFYG. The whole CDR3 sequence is CASNRAERFYGYTF.

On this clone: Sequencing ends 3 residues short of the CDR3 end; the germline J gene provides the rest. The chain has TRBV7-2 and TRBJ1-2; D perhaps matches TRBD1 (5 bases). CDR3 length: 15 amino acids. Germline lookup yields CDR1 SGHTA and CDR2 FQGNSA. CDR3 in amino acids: CASSADRLGSKGYTF. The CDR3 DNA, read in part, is TGTGCCAGCAGTGCAGACAGATTAGGATCCAAGGGC.

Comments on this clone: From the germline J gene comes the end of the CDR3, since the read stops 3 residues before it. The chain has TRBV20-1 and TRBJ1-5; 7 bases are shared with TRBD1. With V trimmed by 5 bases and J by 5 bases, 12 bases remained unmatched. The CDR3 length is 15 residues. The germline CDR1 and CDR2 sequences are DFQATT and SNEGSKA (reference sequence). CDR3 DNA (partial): TGCAGTGCTCATACAGGGGAAGGGGCCGATCAGCCC. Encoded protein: CSAHTGEGADQP. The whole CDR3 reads CSAHTGEGADQPQHF.

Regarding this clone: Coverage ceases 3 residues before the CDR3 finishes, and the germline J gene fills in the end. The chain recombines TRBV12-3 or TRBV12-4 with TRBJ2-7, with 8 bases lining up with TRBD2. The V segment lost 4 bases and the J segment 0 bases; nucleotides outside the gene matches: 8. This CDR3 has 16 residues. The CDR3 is CASSSYQREHSYEQYF. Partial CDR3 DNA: TGTGCCAGCAGTTCATATCAGCGGGAGCACTCCTACGAG.

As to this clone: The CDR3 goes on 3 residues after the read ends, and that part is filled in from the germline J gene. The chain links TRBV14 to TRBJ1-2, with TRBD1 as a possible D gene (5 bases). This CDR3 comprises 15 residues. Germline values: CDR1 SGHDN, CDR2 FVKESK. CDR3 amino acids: CASSQWGTGPRGYTF. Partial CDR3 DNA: TGTGCCAGCAGCCAATGGGGAACAGGACCCCGGGGC.

The sequenced CDR3 bases are TGTGCCAGCTTCAGCTGGGGGACAGGGGACTACGAG. Amino acids: CASFSWGTGDYE. The complete CDR3 sequence is CASFSWGTGDYEQYF. V and J are TRBV5-6 and TRBJ2-7; TRBD1 agrees at 10 bases. The missing CDR3 end, 3 residues past where the read stops, is filled in from the germline J gene. This CDR3 spans 15 amino acids. With 7 bases clipped from V and 3 bases from J, the junction kept 10 bases outside the gene matches. Germline-derived CDR1 and CDR2 are SGHDT and YYEEEE.